The 29 T cell receptor beta chains below were found in one sample sequenced in a study of blood T cell repertoires in COVID-19. The data were produced by immunoSEQ multiplex PCR, yet TCRdb's version contains in-frame clones alone and is incomplete. Here the sample spans 200,000 or so clones, approximately 84% being singletons. What was sequenced was PBMCs or T cells enriched from blood (not recorded which). The source is a man aged 35 to 55 who had recovered from COVID-19.

The chain recombines TRBV2 with TRBJ1-2, with 9 bases identical to TRBD1. The CDR3 is 13 residues long. In germline, CDR1 is SNHLY, CDR2 FYNNEI. With V trimmed by 11 bases and J by 7 bases, 11 bases remained unmatched. In DNA form, the CDR3 reads TGTGCCCTCCAGCGAACAGGGGGCTCTGGCTACACCTTC. Amino acids: CALQRTGGSGYTF.

V gene TRBV9 combines with J gene TRBJ1-4; the D gene is possibly TRBD1 (6 bases). CDR3 length: 16 amino acids. The V end was cut by 0 bases, the J end by 8 bases, with 17 bases between. Germline V lookup: CDR1 SGDLS, CDR2 YYNGEE. The CDR3, as DNA: TGTGCCAGCAGCGTAGCCACCCAAGGGGGGGACGAAAAACTGTTTTTT. Translated, it gives CASSVATQGGDEKLFF. Variable domain in full (rest from reference TRBV9 and TRBJ1-4): DSGVTQTPKHLITATGQRVTLRCSPRSGDLSVYWYQQSLDQGLQFLIQYYNGEERAKGNILERFSAQQFPDLHSELNLSSLELGDSALYFCASSVATQGGDEKLFFGSGTQLSVL.

The rearrangement links TRBV28 to TRBJ1-1, with 9 bases lining up with TRBD1. Germline V gene sequence: CDR1 MDHEN, CDR2 SYDVKM. Unmatched junction bases numbered 14, after V lost 8 bases and J lost 10 bases. This CDR3 spans 14 amino acids. CDR3 protein: CASCGPGQGYAAFF. CDR3 nucleotide sequence: TGTGCCAGCTGCGGCCCGGGACAGGGCTATGCAGCTTTCTTT.

This clone turned up a few times. V usage is TRBV10-3 and J usage is TRBJ2-1; D is ambiguous. Germline V gives CDR1 ENHRY, CDR2 SYGVKD. The CDR3 is 11 residues long. V lost 7 bases, J lost 8 bases, and 9 bases lay in between. This CDR3 is CAIMREYEQFF. As DNA, the CDR3 is TGTGCCATCATGCGAGAATATGAGCAGTTCTTC.

The rearrangement joins TRBV5-6 to TRBJ2-7; D unresolved. The V gene's germline CDR1 is SGHDT and CDR2 YYEEEE. The germline V and J ends were trimmed by 4 bases and 1 base, with 12 bases remaining between them. This CDR3 spans 14 amino acids. CDR3 in amino acids: CASSLAAGSYEQYF. DNA of the CDR3: TGTGCCAGCAGCCTCGCGGCCGGGTCCTACGAGCAGTACTTC.

This chain connects TRBV11-1 to TRBJ2-7; D perhaps matches TRBD1 (6 bases). Per germline, CDR1 SGHAT and CDR2 FQDESV (reference sequence). The CDR3 is made up of 11 amino acids. Trimming left V 5 bases short and J 8 bases short, with 10 bases between. CDR3: CASSVDRKQYF. CDR3 nucleotide sequence: TGTGCCAGCAGCGTGGACAGAAAGCAGTACTTC.

The CDR3 nucleotides read TGCGCCAGCAGCCAAGATAGACGGGGGATTTTCGAGAATGAGCAGTTCTTC. Protein: CASSQDRRGIFENEQFF. This chain connects TRBV4-1 to TRBJ2-1, with D tentatively TRBD2 (6 bases). CDR3 size: 17 residues. V lost 0 bases and J 7 bases, leaving 19 bases between the germline ends. In germline, CDR1 is MGHRA, CDR2 YSYEKL.

The rearrangement uses TRBV18 and TRBJ1-6, with unresolved D. Germline CDR1 and CDR2: KGHSH and LQKENI. V was trimmed by 5 bases and J by 3 bases, leaving 11 bases between them. The CDR3 has 15 residues. CDR3 coding DNA: TGTGCCAGCTCAACCCAGGAAGGCTATAATTCACCCCTCCACTTT. Residues: CASSTQEGYNSPLHF.

The V and J genes are TRBV7-2 and TRBJ2-5; 7 nucleotides match TRBD2. The junction had 4 bases not matched to a gene; V was cut back by 5 bases and J by 4 bases. The CDR3 covers 13 residues. CDR1 and CDR2 (germline): SGHTA, FQGNSA. The CDR3, as DNA: TGTGCCAGCAGCCTCGGACTAGGAGAGACCCAGTACTTC. Amino acids: CASSLGLGETQYF. Complete variable domain (other parts from reference TRBV7-2 and TRBJ2-5): GAGVSQSPSNKVTEKGKDVELRCDPISGHTALYWYRQSLGQGLEFLIYFQGNSAPDKSGLPSDRFSAERTGGSVSTLTIQRTQQEDSAVYLCASSLGLGETQYFGPGTRLLVL.

The genes are TRBV4-1 and TRBJ2-7; tentative D call: TRBD2 (5 bases). The CDR3 spans 13 residues. CDR1 MGHRA and CDR2 YSYEKL come from the germline V gene. V shed 0 bases and J shed 3 bases, with 6 bases lying between them. As DNA, the CDR3 is TGCGCCAGCAGCCAAGAGGCGGGCTACGAGCAGTACTTC. It specifies CASSQEAGYEQYF.

The chain employs TRBV19 and TRBJ1-1, with 9 bases fitting TRBD1. Germline-derived CDR1 and CDR2 are LNHDA and SQIVND (reference sequence). V lost 6 bases to trimming and J lost 6 bases; unmatched junction nucleotides: 8. This CDR3 contains 14 residues. This CDR3 is CASRGQGIVSEAFF. For the CDR3, the DNA is TGTGCCAGTAGGGGACAGGGTATAGTCTCTGAAGCTTTCTTT.

The CDR3 DNA sequence: TGCAGCGTTGCAAGCTTAGCGGGGAGAGGAGAGACCCAGTACTTC. Amino acids: CSVASLAGRGETQYF. The rearrangement uses TRBV29-1 and TRBJ2-5, with 8 bases that match TRBD2. The trim removed 4 bases at V and 4 bases at J, leaving 11 bases unmatched. CDR3 length equals 15 residues. From germline, CDR1 is SQVTM and CDR2 ANQGSEA. Combining the CDR3 with reference TRBV29-1 and TRBJ2-5 gives the whole variable domain SAVISQKPSRDICQRGTSLTIQCQVDSQVTMMFWYRQQPGQSLTLIATANQGSEATYESGFVIDKFPISRPNLTFSTLTVSNMSPEDSSIYLCSVASLAGRGETQYFGPGTRLLVL.

This clone was recorded once. The V gene is TRBV4-2, the J gene TRBJ1-2; D is perhaps TRBD1 (5 bases). Germline CDR1 LGHNA, CDR2 YNFKEQ. The CDR3 consists of 15 residues. The V end was cut by 4 bases, the J end by 6 bases, with 18 bases between. The DNA for the CDR3 is TGTGCCAGCAGCCCTCCCCGGGCCAGGGTAGATGGCTACACCTTC. Translation gives CASSPPRARVDGYTF.

V and J are TRBV27 and TRBJ2-1, with 11 bases lining up with TRBD2. The CDR3 spans 16 residues. The ends lost 5 bases at V and 2 bases at J; junction bases unmatched: 5. From germline, CDR1 is MNHEY and CDR2 SMNVEV (reference sequence). In DNA form, the CDR3 reads TGTGCCAGCAGTAAAATTAGCGGGGGGGCCTACAATGAGCAGTTCTTC. This codes for CASSKISGGAYNEQFF.

The rearrangement uses TRBV30 and TRBJ1-3, with D perhaps matching TRBD1 (6 bases). Trimming removed 0 bases at V and 3 bases at J, with 12 bases between. Germline assignment: CDR1 GTSNPN and CDR2 SVGIG (reference sequence). The CDR3 is 15 amino acids. DNA of the CDR3: TGTGCCTGGAGTGTAACGGGCAGGGGTGGAAACACCATATATTTT. Its protein product is CAWSVTGRGGNTIYF. The complete variable domain, with remaining parts taken from reference TRBV30 and TRBJ1-3, reads SQTIHQWPATLVQPVGSPLSLECTVEGTSNPNLYWYRQAAGRGLQLLFYSVGIGQISSEVPQNLSASRPQDRQFILSSKKLLLSDSGFYLCAWSVTGRGGNTIYFGEGSWLTVV.

Note on this clone: A junction end diverges from the germline sequence, so it may reflect a read error. This CDR3 reads CATRLTGNPEAFF. The CDR3 coding sequence is TGTGCCACCAGACTAACAGGGAACCCTGAAGCTTTCTTT. The gene calls are TRBV24-1 and TRBJ1-1; D perhaps matches TRBD1 (6 bases). This CDR3 spans 13 amino acids. In germline, CDR1 is KGHDR, CDR2 SFDVKD.

The genes are TRBV6-5 and TRBJ2-7; 8 bases line up with TRBD1. Germline CDR1 is MNHEY and CDR2 is SVGAGI. The junction had 10 bases not matched to a gene; V was cut back by 4 bases and J by 5 bases. The CDR3 runs to 15 residues. The chain's CDR3 is CASSSGQVKVNEQYF. CDR3 nucleotide sequence: TGTGCCAGCAGTTCGGGACAGGTAAAGGTTAACGAGCAGTACTTC.

The chain joins TRBV2 to TRBJ1-2; D perhaps matches TRBD1 (5 bases). CDR1 is SNHLY and CDR2 is FYNNEI in the germline V gene. The CDR3 totals 15 residues. Between the trimmed V and J ends, which lost 6 bases and 4 bases, there was a span of 18 bases. The CDR3 here is CASRPDSQSSYGYTF. Written as DNA, the CDR3 is TGTGCCAGCAGACCAGACAGCCAGTCTAGCTATGGCTACACCTTC.

The chain links TRBV5-1 to TRBJ1-6; the D is unclear. V lost 3 bases and J lost 0, with 13 bases in between. Germline CDR1 and CDR2: SGHRS and YFSETQ. The length of the CDR3 is 17 residues. This CDR3 is CASSSSISSSYNSPLHF. The CDR3 DNA reads TGCGCCAGCAGCTCTTCAATTTCCAGCTCCTATAATTCACCCCTCCACTTT.

The rearrangement joins TRBV28 to TRBJ1-5; D is uncertain. Trimming removed 3 bases from V and 5 bases from J, with 11 bases in between. Germline CDR1 reads MDHEN; CDR2 reads SYDVKM. The CDR3 covers 14 residues. CDR3: CASSLLSGDQPQHF. CDR3 nucleotides: TGTGCCAGCAGTTTGCTCAGCGGAGATCAGCCCCAGCATTTT.

This clone was detected once. The chain has TRBV19 and TRBJ1-2; possible D gene TRBD1, 6 bases. The V and J ends lost 5 bases and 8 bases respectively, with 21 bases between them. The germline V gene encodes CDR1 LNHDA and CDR2 SQIVND (reference sequence). The CDR3 covers 15 residues. The CDR3 sequence is CASSPHREAVLGYTF. The CDR3, as DNA: TGTGCCAGTAGTCCGCACAGGGAAGCCGTCCTGGGCTACACCTTC. Full variable domain (missing parts from reference TRBV19 and TRBJ1-2): DGGITQSPKYLFRKEGQNVTLSCEQNLNHDAMYWYRQDPGQGLRLIYYSQIVNDFQKGDIAEGYSVSREKKESFPLTVTSAQKNPTAFYLCASSPHREAVLGYTFGSGTRLTVV.

The chain has TRBV19 and TRBJ1-5, with 8 positions matching TRBD1. V lost 6 bases to trimming and J lost 5 bases; unmatched junction nucleotides: 9. Germline loops: CDR1 LNHDA, CDR2 SQIVND (reference sequence). This CDR3 is 15 amino acids long. CDR3 nucleotide sequence: TGTGCCAGTAGCCGGACAGGGAGGCTTGATCAGCCCCAGCATTTT. It translates to CASSRTGRLDQPQHF.

This sequence joins TRBV4-3 and TRBJ2-7; maybe TRBD1 (6 bases). Germline V CDR1 and CDR2: LGHNA, YSLEER. CDR3 length: 15 amino acids. V was clipped by 0 bases and J by 3 bases, with 12 bases between them. The CDR3 protein is CASSQDGTQFYEQYF. CDR3 DNA: TGCGCCAGCAGCCAAGATGGGACACAATTCTACGAGCAGTACTTC.

V is TRBV2 and J is TRBJ1-2; D call uncertain. Germline CDR1 is SNHLY and CDR2 is FYNNEI. The CDR3 consists of 13 residues. The ends were cut back, 6 bases at V and 8 bases at J, with 16 bases in the middle. CDR3 DNA: TGTGCCAGCAGGACGGACTCCAAAGCGGGCTACACCTTC. It codes for CASRTDSKAGYTF.

This clone was recorded only once. The chain links TRBV7-9 to TRBJ2-1; TRBD2 matches 10 bases. With 2 bases clipped from V and 6 bases from J, the junction kept 4 bases outside the gene matches. The germline V gene has CDR1 SEHNR and CDR2 FQNEAQ (reference sequence). The length of the CDR3 is 15 residues. The CDR3 sequence is CASSLLAGASNEQFF. The CDR3 nucleotides are TGTGCCAGCAGCTTACTAGCGGGGGCCTCCAATGAGCAGTTCTTC.

The CDR3 DNA sequence: TGTGCCTCTGGGCAGGGCGCTAACTATGGCTACACCTTC. This encodes CASGQGANYGYTF. The genes are TRBV18 and TRBJ1-2; perhaps TRBD1 as D (5 bases). V lost 11 bases to trimming and J lost 0 bases, with 13 bases between them. In germline, CDR1 is KGHSH, CDR2 LQKENI. The CDR3 loop spans 13 amino acids.

The V gene is TRBV2, the J gene TRBJ2-1, with TRBD1 as a possible D gene (7 bases). V dropped 7 bases and J dropped 3 bases, with 13 bases sitting between them. Germline V gene data show CDR1 as SNHLY and CDR2 as FYNNEI. There are 14 residues in the CDR3. CDR3 sequence reads: CASNIQGGYNEQFF. CDR3 sequence (DNA): TGTGCCAGCAACATCCAGGGGGGCTACAATGAGCAGTTCTTC. Full variable domain (rest looked up from reference TRBV2 and TRBJ2-1): EPEVTQTPSHQVTQMGQEVILRCVPISNHLYFYWYRQILGQKVEFLVSFYNNEISEKSEIFDDQFSVERPDGSNFTLKIRSTKLEDSAMYFCASNIQGGYNEQFFGPGTRLTVL.

The V call is TRBV6-1, the J call TRBJ2-7; D might be TRBD1 (6 bases). The V gene's germline CDR1 is MNHNS and CDR2 SASEGT. Trimming left V 2 bases short and J 3 bases short, with 14 bases between. The CDR3 has 15 amino acids. CDR3 loop: CASSENPGTSYEQYF. The CDR3, as DNA: TGTGCCAGCAGTGAAAACCCTGGGACAAGCTACGAGCAGTACTTC.

V and J are TRBV5-5 and TRBJ1-6; 7 bases agree with TRBD1. V lost 4 bases, J lost 9 bases, and 19 bases stayed unmatched. CDR1 is SGHKS and CDR2 is YYEKEE in the germline V gene (reference sequence). The CDR3 length is 18 residues. The CDR3 protein is CASSGVRLDREGSSPLHF. In DNA, the CDR3 is TGTGCCAGCAGCGGGGTCCGTCTAGACAGGGAAGGGAGTTCACCCCTCCACTTT.